These T cell receptor beta chains were read from a single sample in a study of response to subunit inactivated influenza vaccine. MiXCR was run by TCRdb on the RT-PCR reads, yielding one entry per CDR3 protein. The sample lists around 530,000 distinct CDR3 sequences; approximately 15% were seen once. This specimen was CD4+ T cells sorted from PBMCs, taken 23 months after vaccination. Receptors originate from a man aged 50 to 69 who received an inactivated influenza vaccine. Each CDR3 is given without its conserved first and last residue.

v_call: TRBV20-1; j_call: TRBJ1-2; cdr3_aa: SVHDYGYT
v_call: TRBV20-1; j_call: TRBJ1-2; cdr3_aa: SASLGSNYGYT
v_call: TRBV4-2; j_call: TRBJ2-2; cdr3_aa: ASSQVEGPGELF
v_call: TRBV7-8; j_call: TRBJ1-5; cdr3_aa: ASSLAKGIGNQPQH
v_call: TRBV9; j_call: TRBJ2-1; cdr3_aa: ASSGLEGLSNEQF
v_call: TRBV6-1; j_call: TRBJ2-7; cdr3_aa: ASSVSQPSYEQY
v_call: TRBV7-9; j_call: TRBJ2-7; cdr3_aa: ASSLGINAYEQY
v_call: TRBV20-1; j_call: TRBJ1-1; cdr3_aa: SAPHNTEAF
v_call: TRBV7-9; j_call: TRBJ2-5; cdr3_aa: ASSLAGGAETQY
v_call: TRBV4-2; j_call: TRBJ2-7; cdr3_aa: ASSQSLAGPSYEQY
v_call: TRBV28; j_call: TRBJ1-5; cdr3_aa: ASSLMGGYQPQH
v_call: TRBV12-3/TRBV12-4; j_call: TRBJ2-1; cdr3_aa: ASSLAGGLAGYNEQF
v_call: TRBV6-5; j_call: TRBJ1-1; cdr3_aa: ASSYSSWWTGENTEAF
v_call: TRBV4-3; j_call: TRBJ1-4; cdr3_aa: ASSQFSTGEGEKLF
v_call: TRBV10-3; j_call: TRBJ1-4; cdr3_aa: AISSLGGEKLF
v_call: TRBV4-2; j_call: TRBJ1-1; cdr3_aa: ASSQDGGGLRNTEAF
v_call: TRBV5-5; j_call: TRBJ2-1; cdr3_aa: ASSLYSLRLADNEQF
v_call: TRBV18; j_call: TRBJ2-3; cdr3_aa: ASSPPMGSTDTQY
v_call: TRBV29-1; j_call: TRBJ2-1; cdr3_aa: SVGSANSYNEQF
v_call: TRBV24-1; j_call: TRBJ2-5; cdr3_aa: ATSVFQGPQYQETQY
v_call: TRBV7-2; j_call: TRBJ2-3; cdr3_aa: ASSKGQGTRTDTQY
v_call: TRBV5-1; j_call: TRBJ2-7; cdr3_aa: ASSLGQEPSYEQY
v_call: TRBV12-3/TRBV12-4; j_call: TRBJ1-1; cdr3_aa: ASSRTCMNTEAF
v_call: TRBV15; j_call: TRBJ2-3; cdr3_aa: ATSRRAGLAGFKGITADTQY
v_call: TRBV4-3; j_call: TRBJ2-5; cdr3_aa: ASSPRGHRQETQY
v_call: TRBV5-1; j_call: TRBJ2-2; cdr3_aa: ASSLGGQGPGELF
v_call: TRBV7-9; j_call: TRBJ1-6; cdr3_aa: ASSPNRVRSPLH
v_call: TRBV5-1; j_call: TRBJ1-1; cdr3_aa: ASSLGQINTEAF
v_call: TRBV12-3/TRBV12-4; j_call: TRBJ2-2; cdr3_aa: ASSLFQSTGELF
v_call: TRBV20-1; j_call: TRBJ1-2; cdr3_aa: SARGGKTGNGYT
v_call: TRBV20-1; j_call: TRBJ2-2; cdr3_aa: SAEGIGELF
v_call: TRBV14; j_call: TRBJ2-3; cdr3_aa: ASSQSNRGDTQY
v_call: TRBV29-1; j_call: TRBJ1-2; cdr3_aa: SAALSGGRNYGYT
v_call: TRBV12-3/TRBV12-4; j_call: TRBJ2-4; cdr3_aa: ASSSGLAGENIQY
v_call: TRBV27; j_call: TRBJ2-1; cdr3_aa: ASSLFGYEQF
v_call: TRBV6-2/TRBV6-3; j_call: TRBJ2-7; cdr3_aa: ASSYRELYEQY
v_call: TRBV20-1; j_call: TRBJ2-5; cdr3_aa: SGLGRETQY
v_call: TRBV5-1; j_call: TRBJ2-7; cdr3_aa: ASSLRGDSYEQY
v_call: TRBV7-2; j_call: TRBJ2-7; cdr3_aa: ASSSLALEQY
v_call: TRBV9; j_call: TRBJ1-6; cdr3_aa: ASSVSPGQGSPLH
v_call: TRBV20-1; j_call: TRBJ2-7; cdr3_aa: SARAFGYRSYEQY
v_call: TRBV3-1; j_call: TRBJ1-5; cdr3_aa: ASSPYGQPQH
v_call: TRBV20-1; j_call: TRBJ1-1; cdr3_aa: SARTGGSNTEAF
v_call: TRBV28; j_call: TRBJ2-7; cdr3_aa: ASSLGRSREQY
v_call: TRBV2; j_call: TRBJ2-7; cdr3_aa: ASSEVGRSYEQY
v_call: TRBV5-1; j_call: TRBJ1-1; cdr3_aa: ASSPGQGENTEAF
v_call: TRBV9; j_call: TRBJ2-5; cdr3_aa: ASSVGPPGLANWQETQY
v_call: TRBV6-2/TRBV6-3; j_call: TRBJ2-3; cdr3_aa: ASNPSGSTDTQY
v_call: TRBV3-1; j_call: TRBJ2-2; cdr3_aa: ASSPRQFWGTGELF
v_call: TRBV12-3/TRBV12-4; j_call: TRBJ1-3; cdr3_aa: ASSQTRLPGNTIY
v_call: TRBV20-1; j_call: TRBJ2-1; cdr3_aa: SASIRAGSYNEQF
v_call: TRBV4-3; j_call: TRBJ1-4; cdr3_aa: ASSPELRGELF
v_call: TRBV12-3/TRBV12-4; j_call: TRBJ1-6; cdr3_aa: ASSRSGNSPLH
v_call: TRBV6-2/TRBV6-3; j_call: TRBJ2-3; cdr3_aa: ASRRLAGDTQY
v_call: TRBV2; j_call: TRBJ2-7; cdr3_aa: ASSFLGTSGKAEQY
v_call: TRBV29-1; j_call: TRBJ2-7; cdr3_aa: SVEGTSGGWEQY
v_call: TRBV14; j_call: TRBJ2-3; cdr3_aa: ASSQEWAGGTDTQY
v_call: TRBV12-3/TRBV12-4; j_call: TRBJ2-2; cdr3_aa: ASRMSGGPLTGELF
v_call: TRBV20-1; j_call: TRBJ2-7; cdr3_aa: SGTPGPREQY
v_call: TRBV24-1; j_call: TRBJ2-7; cdr3_aa: ATSDSGGSYEQY